This is a list of T cell receptor beta chains from one sample in a study of blood T cell repertoires in COVID-19. Some clones are missing from TCRdb's copy, which holds only in-frame ones; the method was immunoSEQ multiplex PCR. Of approximately 57,000 clones listed, more than 75% are singletons. Sequenced material: peripheral blood. The receptors here all came from a woman older than 75 with acute or convalescent COVID-19. Each CDR3 is given without its conserved first and last residue. The order of the fields is V gene, J gene, D gene, CDR3 protein. A D gene is named only where the DNA matches it firmly.

V gene: TRBV28; J gene: TRBJ1-6; D gene: TRBD1; CDR3 protein: ASSRGQGSNSPLH
V gene: TRBV25-1; J gene: TRBJ2-1; D gene: TRBD2; CDR3 protein: ASSLGLAGGSEQF
V gene: TRBV19; J gene: TRBJ2-3; D gene: TRBD2; CDR3 protein: ASGTSGSKNTQY
V gene: TRBV19; J gene: TRBJ1-1; D gene: -; CDR3 protein: ASIAGSRAF
V gene: TRBV7-9; J gene: TRBJ1-1; D gene: -; CDR3 protein: ASSLEAGGTEAF
V gene: TRBV5-6; J gene: TRBJ1-5; D gene: -; CDR3 protein: ASSFGRTSNQPQH
V gene: TRBV3-1/TRBV3-2; J gene: TRBJ2-4; D gene: -; CDR3 protein: ASSQLWGDIQY
V gene: TRBV28; J gene: TRBJ1-1; D gene: TRBD1; CDR3 protein: ASRSDRWEAF
V gene: TRBV6-5; J gene: TRBJ1-5; D gene: TRBD1; CDR3 protein: ASKQGDQPQH
V gene: TRBV2; J gene: TRBJ2-3; D gene: -; CDR3 protein: ASSDAGVTEAQY
V gene: TRBV5-6; J gene: TRBJ2-7; D gene: -; CDR3 protein: ASRRRGPTYEQY
V gene: TRBV6-5; J gene: TRBJ1-1; D gene: -; CDR3 protein: ASSYSTQGFTEAF
V gene: TRBV5-8; J gene: TRBJ2-2; D gene: TRBD2; CDR3 protein: ASSLVLAGESTGELF
V gene: TRBV11-3; J gene: TRBJ2-4; D gene: -; CDR3 protein: ASSQGAAKNIQY
V gene: TRBV10-2; J gene: TRBJ1-6; D gene: TRBD1; CDR3 protein: ASSGTGGANSPLH
V gene: TRBV2; J gene: TRBJ1-1; D gene: -; CDR3 protein: ASSPRGLNTEAF
V gene: TRBV2; J gene: TRBJ2-1; D gene: TRBD2; CDR3 protein: ASSESSSGENEQF
V gene: TRBV19; J gene: TRBJ2-5; D gene: -; CDR3 protein: ASSLWGVQETQY
V gene: TRBV7-9; J gene: TRBJ2-7; D gene: -; CDR3 protein: ASSLLGGNGEQY
V gene: TRBV11-2; J gene: TRBJ2-1; D gene: -; CDR3 protein: ASSQQKGITRSEEQF
V gene: TRBV19; J gene: TRBJ1-4; D gene: TRBD1; CDR3 protein: ASSPDRVGKLF
V gene: TRBV9; J gene: TRBJ1-2; D gene: TRBD1; CDR3 protein: ASSGPPTGDYGYT
V gene: TRBV7-2; J gene: TRBJ1-6; D gene: TRBD1; CDR3 protein: ASSPRTGSNSPLH
V gene: TRBV18; J gene: TRBJ2-2; D gene: -; CDR3 protein: ASSPQREELF
V gene: TRBV5-1; J gene: TRBJ2-2; D gene: TRBD1; CDR3 protein: ASSPGTVNTGELF
V gene: TRBV7-8; J gene: TRBJ1-6; D gene: TRBD1; CDR3 protein: ASSLGGQGINSPLH
V gene: TRBV30; J gene: TRBJ1-1; D gene: -; CDR3 protein: AWSVRGTEAF
V gene: TRBV10-2; J gene: TRBJ1-6; D gene: TRBD1; CDR3 protein: ASRDRGSSSYNSPLH
V gene: TRBV6-5; J gene: TRBJ2-7; D gene: TRBD2; CDR3 protein: ASSKRLAESYEQY